This TCR beta chain is drawn from a study of blood T cell repertoires in COVID-19. Authors' processing steps: Amplification with reference gene primers provided the estimates of nucleated cell counts. Method: immunoSEQ multiplex PCR; TCRdb's copy keeps in-frame clones and lacks some. V and J calls plus clone size are reproduced from that table; the DNA served to infer D and trimming. The sample yields more than 300,000 clones, 86% seen once. There are 18 residues in the CDR3. Germline V gives CDR1 MGHRA, CDR2 YSYEKL. V was clipped by 4 bases and J by 1 base; unmatched bases: 11. The clonotype originates from a man aged 25-45 years who had recovered from COVID-19. The specimen was PBMCs or T cells enriched from blood (not recorded which). The rearrangement uses TRBV4-1 and TRBJ2-3; 10 bases line up with TRBD1. CDR3: CASSPTHRQGAGTDTQYF. As DNA, the CDR3 is TGCGCCAGCAGCCCAACCCACCGACAGGGGGCAGGCACAGATACGCAGTATTTT.